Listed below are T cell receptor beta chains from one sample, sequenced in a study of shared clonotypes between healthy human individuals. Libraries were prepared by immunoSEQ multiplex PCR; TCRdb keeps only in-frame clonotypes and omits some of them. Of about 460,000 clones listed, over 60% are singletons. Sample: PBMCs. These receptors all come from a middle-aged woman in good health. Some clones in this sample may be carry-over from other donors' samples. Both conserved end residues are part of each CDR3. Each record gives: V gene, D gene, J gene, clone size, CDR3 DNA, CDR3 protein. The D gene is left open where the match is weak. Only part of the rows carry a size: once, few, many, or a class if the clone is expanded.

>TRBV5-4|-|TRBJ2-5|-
TGTGCCAGCAGCAAAGAGGGTCAAGAGACCCAGTACTTC
CASSKEGQETQYF
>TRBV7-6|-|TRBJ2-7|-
TGTGCCAGCAGCTTGGGGCGCTTGGGGCAGCAGTACTTC
CASSLGRLGQQYF
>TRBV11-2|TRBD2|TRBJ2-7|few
TGTGCCAGCAGCTTAGGGGTCACCGGGGGGTCCTACGAGCAGTACTTC
CASSLGVTGGSYEQYF
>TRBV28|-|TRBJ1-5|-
TGTGCCAGCAGAACCCGGAGGGGGGATCAGCCCCAGCATTTT
CASRTRRGDQPQHF
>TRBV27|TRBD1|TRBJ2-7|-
TGTGCCTGCTCCCGCGCGGGACAGGGTTACGAGCAGTACTTC
CACSRAGQGYEQYF
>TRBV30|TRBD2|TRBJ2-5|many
TGTGCCTGGAGTGCGCCAGCGGGGGAGACCCAGTACTTC
CAWSAPAGETQYF
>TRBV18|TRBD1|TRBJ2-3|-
TGTGCCAGCTCACCCAAACAGGGGCGCACAGATACGCAGTATTTT
CASSPKQGRTDTQYF
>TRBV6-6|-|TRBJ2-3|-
TGTGCCAGCGGATCAAACTTCCCTTCACCAGATACGCAGTATTTT
CASGSNFPSPDTQYF
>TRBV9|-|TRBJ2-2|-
TGTGCCAGTGGTGGGGGGAACACCGGGGAGCTGTTTTTT
CASGGGNTGELFF
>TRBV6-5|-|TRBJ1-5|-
TGTGCCAGCAGTACCTATAGCAATCAGCCCCAGCATTTT
CASSTYSNQPQHF
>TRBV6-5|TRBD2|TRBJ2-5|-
TGTGCCAGCAGTTACGGCCTAGCGGGGAAAGAGACCCAGTACTTC
CASSYGLAGKETQYF
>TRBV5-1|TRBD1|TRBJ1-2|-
TGCGCCAGCAGCGGTGACAGGGGCTTCCATGGCTACACCTTC
CASSGDRGFHGYTF
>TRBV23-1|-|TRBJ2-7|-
TGCGCCAGCAGTCCTTTAGGGGATCTTTACGAGCAGTACTTC
CASSPLGDLYEQYF
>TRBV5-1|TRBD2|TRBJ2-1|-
TGCGCCAGCAGCTGGGGCCTTAGCGGGAGGGAGGGTGAGCAGTTCTTC
CASSWGLSGREGEQFF
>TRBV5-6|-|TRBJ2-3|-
TGTGCCAGCAGCCCAGGAACAGATACGCAGTATTTT
CASSPGTDTQYF
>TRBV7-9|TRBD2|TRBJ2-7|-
TGTGCCAGCAGCTCCGGAGCGGGAGGGCATGGGGAGCAGTACTTC
CASSSGAGGHGEQYF
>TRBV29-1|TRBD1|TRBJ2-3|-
TGCAGCGTTGTGCCAGGGGGAGCAGATACGCAGTATTTT
CSVVPGGADTQYF
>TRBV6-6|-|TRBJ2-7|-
TGTGCCACCCAGAACCGGGGTATCTACGAGCAGCACTTC
CATQNRGIYEQHF
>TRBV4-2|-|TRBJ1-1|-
TGTGCCAGCAGCCAAGTTGGGGTAGCGAACACTGAAGCTTTCTTT
CASSQVGVANTEAFF
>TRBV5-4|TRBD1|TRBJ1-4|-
TGTGCCAGCAGCAGGACAGGGGTTGCTAATGAAAAACTGTTTTTT
CASSRTGVANEKLFF
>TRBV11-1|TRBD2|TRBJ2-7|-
TGTGCCAGCAGCCCTGCTAGCGGGAGGTTTAGCTACGAGCAGTACTTC
CASSPASGRFSYEQYF
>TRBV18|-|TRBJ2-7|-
TGTGCCAGCTCGCGACTCTACGAGCAGTACTTC
CASSRLYEQYF
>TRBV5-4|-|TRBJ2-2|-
TGTGCCAGCAGCTCGTTCCTATCGAACACCGGGGAGCTGTTTTTT
CASSSFLSNTGELFF
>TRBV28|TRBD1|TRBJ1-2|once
TGTGCCGTCCAGTTACAGGGGAGGGGTGGCTACACCTTC
CAVQLQGRGGYTF
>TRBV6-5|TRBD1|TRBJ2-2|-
TGTGCCAGCAGTTACTCGTTAGGACAGGCTAACGGGGAGCTGTTTTTT
CASSYSLGQANGELFF
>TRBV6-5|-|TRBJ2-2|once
TGTGCCAGCAGTCTACTAACCGGGGAGCTGTTTTTT
CASSLLTGELFF
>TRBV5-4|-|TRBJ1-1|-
TGTGCCAGCAGCCGTAAGGCGAACACTGAAGCTTTCTTT
CASSRKANTEAFF
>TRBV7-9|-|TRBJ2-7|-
TGTGCCAGCAGTCCGGACGGAGACTACGAGCAGTACTTC
CASSPDGDYEQYF
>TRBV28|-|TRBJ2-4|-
TGTGCCAGCAGCACGGGGACTGGGACAAACATTCAGTACTTC
CASSTGTGTNIQYF
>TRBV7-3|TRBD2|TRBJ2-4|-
TGTGCCAGCAGCGACCCCAAACTAGCGGGAGGGACCTTAGCCAAAAACATTCAGTACTTC
CASSDPKLAGGTLAKNIQYF
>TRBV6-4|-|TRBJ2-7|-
TGTGCCAGCAGTGGGAACGAGCAGTACTTC
CASSGNEQYF
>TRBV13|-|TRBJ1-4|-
TGTGCCAGCAGCATGGGCGCCAGGGCAACTAATGAAAAACTGTTTTTT
CASSMGARATNEKLFF
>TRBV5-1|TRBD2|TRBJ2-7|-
TGCGCCAGCAGCTGGGGGACTAGCGGCTCCTACGAGCAGTACTTC
CASSWGTSGSYEQYF
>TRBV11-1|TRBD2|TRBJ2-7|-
TGTGCCAGCAGCCCGGGACTAGCGGGAGGGGCCCCCTACGAGCAGTACTTC
CASSPGLAGGAPYEQYF
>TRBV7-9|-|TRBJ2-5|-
TGTGCCAGCAGCCAAGATAAAGAGACCCAGTACTTC
CASSQDKETQYF
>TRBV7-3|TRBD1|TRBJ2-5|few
TGTGCCAGCAGCCCGACAGGGGGTAAGACCCAGTACTTC
CASSPTGGKTQYF
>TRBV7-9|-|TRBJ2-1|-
TGTGCCAGCAGTGTCCAGGAGTCGCATAACAATGAGCAGTTCTTC
CASSVQESHNNEQFF
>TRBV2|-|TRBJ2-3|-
TGTGCCAGCATGAGTAGTGATACGCAGTATTTT
CASMSSDTQYF
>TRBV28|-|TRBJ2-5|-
TGTGCCAGCAGTTTAAGGGAGACCCAGTACTTC
CASSLRETQYF
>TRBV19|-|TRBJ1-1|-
TGTGCCAGTATGGTAGGGACCAACACTGAAGCTTTCTTT
CASMVGTNTEAFF
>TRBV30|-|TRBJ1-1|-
TGTGCCTGGAGTGTTCAGACGAACACTGAAGCTTTCTTT
CAWSVQTNTEAFF
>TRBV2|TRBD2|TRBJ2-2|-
TGTGCCAGCAGCGGGGATCGAGCGGGAAGGGGGGAGCTGTTTTTT
CASSGDRAGRGELFF
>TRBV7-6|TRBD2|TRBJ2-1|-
TGTGCCAGCAGCTCCCCCAGACACGTGGGGACTAGCGGCTCCTACAATGAGCAGTTCTTC
CASSSPRHVGTSGSYNEQFF